Presented here are 2 T cell receptor beta chains from one specimen sequenced in a study of CD8+ T cells in alopecia areata. It was cDNA, reverse transcribed from extracted RNA, that served as the sequencing template. Sequenced by immunoSEQ multiplex PCR; TCRdb stores in-frame clones only, minus some. The sample has roughly 250,000 clones, under 80% seen once. Sequencing used CD4+ T cells sorted from blood, obtained at week 0. These receptors originate from a human donor with alopecia areata.

The rearrangement uses TRBV4-2 and TRBJ2-5; 11 bases line up with TRBD2. CDR3 length: 16 residues. Germline CDR1 reads LGHNA; CDR2 reads YNFKEQ. The junction had 5 bases not matched to a gene; V was cut back by 3 bases and J by 2 bases. The CDR3 DNA follows: TGTGCCAGCAGCCAGTCCGGGACTAGCGGACAAGAGACCCAGTACTTC. Translating gives CASSQSGTSGQETQYF.

The chain uses TRBV29-1 and TRBJ1-6; weak D call: TRBD1 (6 bases). From germline, CDR1 is SQVTM and CDR2 ANQGSEA. The CDR3 runs to 14 residues. V lost 5 bases to trimming and J lost 7 bases, with 15 bases between them. This CDR3 reads CSVKFGQRNSPLHF. CDR3 coding DNA: TGCAGCGTTAAGTTCGGACAGCGAAATTCACCCCTCCACTTT.